This T cell receptor (beta chain) was identified in a study of blood T cell repertoires in COVID-19 (dated by TCRdb to the early 2020s). Concerning the study at large: The collaborator samples originated in the United States, Italy and Spain and spanned the acute and convalescent phases of COVID-19. The prospective study material was composed of cDNA or gDNA derived from T cells, B-cell-depleted T cells, or PBMCs. The dataset comprised deeply sampled blood TCRbeta repertoires from subjects exposed to, actively infected with, or recovered from COVID-19. A freely available public database, intended as a resource for researchers studying the immune response to SARS-CoV-2, is where the repertoires were released. The samples were drawn from two sources: the first 160 participants of the ongoing ImmuneRACE study, and fewer than 1,500 subjects contributed by 6 global collaborators. The sample metadata nearly always contained a de-identified subject ID, COVID-19 status, age in years and sex. Where available, HLA class I and class II types were taken from metadata supplied by the sample provider and were not determined by assay-based typing.

TCRbeta CDR3 regions were amplified from genomic DNA using the immunoSEQ Assay, a bias-controlled multiplex PCR. The authors processed their data as follows. The number of nucleated cells in each sample was estimated by amplification of reference gene primers within the assay. Sequence reads were collapsed and filtered to measure the absolute abundance of every unique TCRbeta CDR3 rearrangement. For each sample, productive Simpson clonality was calculated as the square root of Simpson's diversity index across productive rearrangements. TCRdb stores this immuneACCESS table with in-frame sequences only. Part of the clones is absent; in the studies checked, under half of the shortfall reflects unresolved V genes, and no reason is known for the rest. V and J calls and clone size follow that table, whereas D and trimming were derived from the DNA. The sample table shows some 200,000 clones, and over 75% are seen once. Clones ranked in the top ten supply about 7% of the sample.

Participants in the prospective study were enrolled through a virtual design, were aged about 18 to 100 years, and lived in roughly 26 United States geographic areas. In the prospective study, cohorts were assigned on the basis of participant-reported clinical history obtained from a screening survey and a study questionnaire. Mobile phlebotomists in the prospective study collected whole blood, serum and a nasopharyngeal or oropharyngeal swab from every participant. Participants in the prospective study had the option to provide additional blood draws and questionnaires over a 2-month period. Prospective study blood samples were shipped either frozen or at room temperature before DNA extraction. Trimming takes 5 bases from V and 1 base from J, and the germline ends sit 15 bases apart. The germline V gene encodes CDR1 MDHEN and CDR2 SYDVKM. The CDR3 contains 16 residues, cysteine and phenylalanine counted. Only CDR3 DNA is held: 48 bases, read in frame from base 1.

With regard to this clone: Its antigen is still unknown. Base qualities are not recorded, but no much larger clone differs from it by a single base.

What the authors observed across the whole study: How much clinical and demographic metadata was included differed by source and by participant, and the metadata was provided uncurated.

The receptor was isolated from a woman in her 40s with acute COVID-19. Sequencing was done on a sample of PBMCs or T cells enriched from blood (not recorded which). The chain was built from TRBV28 and TRBJ1-5, with no reliable assignment of the D segment. The nucleotides are TGTGCCAGCAGTCCCCGGCCTGGGAGGAGCAATCAGCCCCAGCATTTT. This is translated as CASSPRPGRSNQPQHF.